Below, 26 T cell receptor beta chains from the same sample are listed, as sequenced in a study of tumor-infiltrating lymphocytes in primary liver carcinoma. The researchers obtained blood RNA from unsorted whole blood and also extracted germline DNA. The template, approximately 500 ng total RNA, yielded TCR beta cDNA made with a constant-region primer. Modified slightly, ARM-PCR produced TCR beta libraries over three nested multiplex PCR rounds. TRBV1-TRBV30 forward primers paired with a C-beta reverse primer drove the first two PCR rounds, ten to eleven cycles each. Each CDR3 protein is one row after TCRdb ran MiXCR on the multiplex PCR reads. The sample carries about 310,000 distinct CDR3 sequences, approximately 54% recorded once. The sequencing sample was made of peripheral blood. These receptors all come from a woman aged 25 to 45 with primary liver carcinoma and hepatitis B virus infection.

About this clonotype: A much larger clone sits a single nucleotide away, making a read error possible. J is TRBJ2-3 and V is TRBV6-6, with 8 bases that match TRBD2. CDR1 and CDR2 (germline): MNHNY, SVGAGI (reference sequence). The CDR3 runs 14 residues. DNA for the CDR3: TGTGCCAGCAGGAGCGGGAGTCGCACAGATATGCAGTATTTT. The encoded protein is CASRSGSRTDMQYF.

The CDR3 nucleotides read TGTGCCTCAGGACAGGATTACTACGAGCAGTACTTC. Translating it yields CASGQDYYEQYF. The rearrangement joins TRBV10-3 to TRBJ2-7; 7 nucleotides match TRBD1. Germline V lookup: CDR1 ENHRY, CDR2 SYGVKD. The V segment lost 11 bases and the J segment 3 bases; nucleotides outside the gene matches: 7. The CDR3 contains 12 residues.

Points on this clonotype: One base away lies a much larger clone, so this may be a sequencing read error. The V and J genes are TRBV6-5 and TRBJ1-5; no clear D. CDR1 and CDR2 from the germline V gene are MNHEY and SVGAGI. The CDR3 is 13 amino acids. In DNA form, the CDR3 reads TGTGCCAGCAGTTATACCCAAAATCAGCTCCAGCATTTT. The encoded protein is CASSYTQNQLQHF.

The chain links TRBV5-6 to TRBJ2-7; unclear D gene. This CDR3 has 13 residues. CDR1 and CDR2 (germline): SGHDT, YYEEEE. V gave up 4 bases and J gave up 5 bases, with 13 bases separating them. CDR3 sequence (DNA): TGTGCCAGCAGCCAGACCCTTCCTGACGAGCAGTACTTC. It yields the protein CASSQTLPDEQYF.

The chain recombines TRBV24-1 with TRBJ2-7; unclear D gene. Germline V gene lookup returns CDR1 KGHDR and CDR2 SFDVKD. The CDR3 length is 16 residues. Trimming removed 0 bases at V and 0 bases at J, with 11 bases between. CDR3 nucleotide sequence: TGTGCCACCAGTGATTTGCCCTCCTCCCTCTCCTACGAGCAGTACTTC. Its translation is CATSDLPSSLSYEQYF.

This clonotype was found many times. The chain is built from TRBV29-1 and TRBJ1-2; perhaps TRBD1 as D (5 bases). The V end lost 6 bases, the J end lost 7 bases, and 15 bases lay between the germline ends. CDR3 length: 12 residues. The germline gives CDR1 SQVTM, CDR2 ANQGSEA. DNA of the CDR3: TGCAGCGTCCGGGGCGAGAGGGTTGGCTACACCTTC. This encodes CSVRGERVGYTF.

This clonotype was observed many times. The CDR3 nucleotides are TGTGCCTCGGGGGAGGGAGATACGCAGTATTTT. Protein product: CASGEGDTQYF. The chain links TRBV4-2 to TRBJ2-3, with 7 nucleotides matching TRBD2. Unmatched junction bases numbered 4, after V lost 11 bases and J lost 5 bases. CDR3 length equals 11 residues. Germline V lookup: CDR1 LGHNA, CDR2 YNFKEQ.

The chain recombines TRBV11-3 with TRBJ2-1; 7 nucleotides line up with TRBD2. This CDR3 is built from 15 residues. Germline-derived CDR1 and CDR2 are SGHNT and YENEEA. Losses at the gene ends were 1 base for V and 9 bases for J; bases not matched to a gene: 9. The DNA of the CDR3 is TGTGCCAGCAGCTTAGGATACCTCGGGGGGAGTGAGCAGTTCTTC. This sequence encodes CASSLGYLGGSEQFF.

This clonotype was found once. This likely comes from a read error, as the CDR3 has no conserved phenylalanine or tryptophan at its end. The chain employs TRBV11-2 and TRBJ2-5, with 7 positions matching TRBD1. This CDR3 spans 15 amino acids. The germline V gene encodes CDR1 SGHAT and CDR2 FQNNGV. The CDR3 nucleotides are TGTGCCAGCAGCTTATATCAGGGGGACCAAGAGGCCCAGTACTAC. Translating it yields CASSLYQGDQEAQYY.

This clonotype was counted ten times or more. The genes are TRBV6-5 and TRBJ1-1; D call uncertain. This CDR3 comprises 12 residues. Trimming took off 6 bases at V and 6 bases at J, with 11 bases between the two ends. Per the germline V gene, CDR1 is MNHEY and CDR2 is SVGAGI. CDR3 sequence reads: CASSSDLAEAFF. The CDR3, as DNA: TGTGCCAGCAGCTCGGACCTCGCTGAAGCTTTCTTT.

Turning to this clonotype: A clone one base away is much larger, so this may be a read error. The CDR3 does not close with the conserved phenylalanine or tryptophan, likely indicating a read error. The rearrangement links TRBV4-2 to TRBJ2-1; TRBD2 agrees at 11 bases. CDR3 length equals 15 residues. In germline, CDR1 is LGHNA, CDR2 YNFKEQ. Trimming took 2 bases from V and 4 from J; bases not matched to a gene: 1. The DNA for the CDR3 is TGTGCCAGCAGCCAAACTAGCGGGAGTTACAATGAGCAGTTCGTC. It translates to CASSQTSGSYNEQFV.

To note about this clonotype: Germline and junction disagree at one end, which may indicate a read error. V gene TRBV5-6 combines with J gene TRBJ2-5, with TRBD2 matching over 8 bases. CDR3 length equals 14 residues. Germline CDR1 reads SGHDT; CDR2 reads YYEEEE. CDR3 coding DNA: TGTGCCAGCAGCCCCACGGGGGGGGTAGAGATCCAGTACTTC. Translating it yields CASSPTGGVEIQYF.

The rearrangement uses TRBV7-9 and TRBJ2-5; tentatively, D is TRBD2 (5 bases). CDR1 SEHNR and CDR2 FQNEAQ come from the germline V gene (reference sequence). CDR3 length: 14 residues. V shed 5 bases and J shed 2 bases, with 12 bases lying between them. In nucleotides, the CDR3 is TGTGCCAGCAGCCAAGGGAGCACACAAGAGACCCAGTACTTC. This sequence encodes CASSQGSTQETQYF.

The rearrangement joins TRBV11-2 to TRBJ2-1, with 7 bases lining up with TRBD2. CDR1 is SGHAT, CDR2 FQNNGV, per germline. The CDR3 consists of 16 residues. With 2 bases clipped from V and 5 bases from J, the junction kept 9 bases outside the gene matches. CDR3 in amino acids: CASSLRRGSLDNEQFF. For the CDR3, the DNA is TGTGCCAGCAGCTTACGTCGCGGGAGTTTGGACAATGAGCAGTTCTTC.

This clonotype was observed a few times. V gene TRBV14 combines with J gene TRBJ2-7; 10 bases line up with TRBD2. From germline, CDR1 is SGHDN and CDR2 FVKESK. The CDR3 is 13 residues long. V gave up 7 bases and J gave up 6 bases; unmatched junction bases: 6. The CDR3 here is CASKLAGEAEQYF. The CDR3 nucleotides read TGTGCCAGCAAGCTAGCGGGAGAGGCCGAGCAGTACTTC.

This chain links TRBV6-6 with TRBJ1-6; unclear D gene. This CDR3 comprises 14 residues. CDR1 is MNHNY, CDR2 SVGAGI, per germline (reference sequence). V lost 5 bases, J lost 12 bases, and 17 bases lay in between. CDR3 loop: CASSRPHAFLPLHF. The CDR3 bases are TGTGCCAGCAGTCGTCCGCATGCTTTTTTACCCCTCCACTTT.

Remarks on this clonotype: A read error may account for a junction end that differs from germline. This chain connects TRBV6-2 or TRBV6-3 to TRBJ1-2; TRBD1 might be the D (6 bases). Germline CDR1 reads MNHEY; CDR2 reads SVGEGT. This CDR3 spans 14 amino acids. This CDR3 reads CASCYSVSGVGYTF. The DNA for the CDR3 is TGTGCCAGCTGTTACTCGGTGTCAGGGGTTGGCTACACCTTC.

Only a few counts were recorded for this clonotype. The CDR3 carries no conserved terminal phenylalanine or tryptophan, so it likely arises from a read error. J is TRBJ1-6 and V is TRBV6-2 or TRBV6-3; 8 bases align to TRBD1. Germline CDR1 is MNHEY and CDR2 is SVGEGT. This CDR3 is built from 15 residues. CDR3 coding DNA: TGTGCCAGCAGTCGGACAGGGACTTATAATTCGCCCCTCCACTTA. This codes for CASSRTGTYNSPLHL.

The chain recombines TRBV7-8 with TRBJ1-2, with 11 nucleotides matching TRBD1. Trimming removed 5 bases from V and 2 bases from J; junction bases left unmatched: 10. Germline V gives CDR1 SGHVS, CDR2 FQNEAQ. The CDR3 is made up of 17 amino acids. The CDR3 region is CASSPGQGAQTNYGYTF. The CDR3 DNA is TGTGCCAGCAGCCCAGGACAGGGGGCCCAGACCAACTATGGCTACACCTTC.

Only a few counts were recorded for this clonotype. The gene calls are TRBV18 and TRBJ2-3; D is uncertain. CDR1 and CDR2 (germline): KGHSH, LQKENI. The length of the CDR3 is 12 residues. Trimming shortened V by 6 bases and J by 3 bases, and 7 bases separated the two germline ends. This CDR3 reads CASSTGTDTQYF. For the CDR3, the DNA is TGTGCCAGCTCTACCGGGACAGATACGCAGTATTTT.

This chain joins TRBV13 and TRBJ1-5; D is ambiguous. Germline CDR1 is PRHDT and CDR2 is FYEKMQ (reference sequence). The CDR3 is 13 residues long. V gave up 4 bases and J gave up 6 bases, with 10 bases separating them. The CDR3 DNA reads TGTGCCAGCAGCTCCACCCGGGGTCAGCCCCAGCATTTT. Encoded protein: CASSSTRGQPQHF. Using reference TRBV13 and TRBJ1-5 for the parts outside the CDR3, the full variable domain is AAGVIQSPRHLIKEKRETATLKCYPIPRHDTVYWYQQGPGQDPQFLISFYEKMQSDKGSIPDRFSAQQFSDYHSELNMSSLELGDSALYFCASSSTRGQPQHFGDGTRLSIL.

This clonotype was observed a handful of times. The rearrangement uses TRBV12-3 or TRBV12-4 and TRBJ2-3; 8 nucleotides agree with TRBD2. The CDR3 is 15 amino acids. V shed 6 bases, J shed 5 bases, and the junction held 10 bases outside the gene matches. The CDR3 DNA is TGTGCCAGCAGCTCGACTAGCGTCATTATAGATACGCAGTATTTT. The encoded protein is CASSSTSVIIDTQYF.

Details on this clonotype: A much larger clone differs by one base, so this may be a read error. The CDR3 nucleotides read TGCGCCAGCAGGCCAGATCCGGACAGAAACTATGGCTACACCTTC. Translation: CASRPDPDRNYGYTF. The V call is TRBV4-3, the J call TRBJ1-2, with a tentative D call TRBD1 (6 bases). This CDR3 spans 15 amino acids. From germline, CDR1 is LGHNA and CDR2 YSLEER. The V and J ends lost 6 bases and 2 bases respectively, with 16 bases between them.

This sequence joins TRBV29-1 and TRBJ1-4; D is unclear. In germline, CDR1 is SQVTM, CDR2 ANQGSEA. The CDR3 has 12 residues. V was clipped by 5 bases and J by 4 bases, with 8 bases between them. The CDR3: CSVMSLNEKLFF. The CDR3 DNA sequence: TGCAGCGTTATGTCTCTTAATGAAAAACTGTTTTTT.

The table lists this clonotype with a few counts. The chain uses TRBV30 and TRBJ1-5; possible D gene TRBD1, 5 bases. The CDR3 totals 13 residues. Trimming left V 0 bases short and J 7 bases short, with 10 bases between. Germline V gene lookup returns CDR1 GTSNPN and CDR2 SVGIG (reference sequence). CDR3 amino acids: CAWSVLDSQPQHF. The CDR3 region has the DNA TGTGCCTGGAGTGTACTAGACAGCCAGCCCCAGCATTTT.

This chain uses TRBV28 with TRBJ2-7; possibly TRBD2 for D (5 bases). Trimming took 6 bases from V and 3 from J, leaving 12 bases between them. The CDR3 runs 13 residues. Germline V gene sequence: CDR1 MDHEN, CDR2 SYDVKM. Written as DNA, the CDR3 is TGTGCCAGCAGGGCAGCGGACTTCTACGAGCAGTACTTC. Residues: CASRAADFYEQYF.